This T cell receptor (beta chain) was identified during a study of T cells in Graves' hyperthyroidism and ophthalmopathy. Germline V gene lookup returns CDR1 DFQATT and CDR2 SNEGSKA (reference sequence). V was clipped by 0 bases and J by 2 bases, with 13 bases between them. The CDR3 is 15 amino acids. TCR beta CDR3 sequences were amplified from RNA transcripts. HTBI primers were the set used in a first-round RT-PCR of the TCR CDR3. In TCRdb, the multiplex PCR reads were re-called with MiXCR into one record per CDR3 protein. The sample holds around 360,000 distinct CDR3 sequences, roughly 15% seen once. Ten or more counts support this clonotype. Fresh 10 ml peripheral blood yielded PBMCs.

This receptor was identified in a woman in her sixties with Graves' ophthalmopathy. The material sequenced was blood. This sequence joins TRBV20-1 and TRBJ2-5; D uncertain. The CDR3 bases are TGCAGTGCTAGAGATGTCGCCGTGGGACAAGAGACCCAGTACTTC. Translated, it gives CSARDVAVGQETQYF.